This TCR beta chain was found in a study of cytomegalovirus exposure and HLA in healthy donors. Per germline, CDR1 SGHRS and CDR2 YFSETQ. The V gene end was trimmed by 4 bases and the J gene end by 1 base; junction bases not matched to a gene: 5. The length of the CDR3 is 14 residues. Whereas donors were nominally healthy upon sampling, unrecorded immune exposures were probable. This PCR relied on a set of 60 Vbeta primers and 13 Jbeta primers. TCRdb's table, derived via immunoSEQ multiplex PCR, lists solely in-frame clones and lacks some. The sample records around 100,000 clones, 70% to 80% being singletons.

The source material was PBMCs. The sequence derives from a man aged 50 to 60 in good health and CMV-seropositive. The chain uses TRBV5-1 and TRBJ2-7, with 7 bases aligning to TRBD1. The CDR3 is CASSLMGQSYEQYF. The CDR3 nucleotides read TGCGCCAGCAGCCTAATGGGACAGTCCTACGAGCAGTACTTC. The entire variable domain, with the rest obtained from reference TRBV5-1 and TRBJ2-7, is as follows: KAGVTQTPRYLIKTRGQQVTLSCSPISGHRSVSWYQQTPGQGLQFLFEYFSETQRNKGNFPGRFSGRQFSNSRSEMNVSTLELGDSALYLCASSLMGQSYEQYFGPGTRLTVT.